These T cell receptor beta chains were read from a single sample in a study of T cells expressing NK-cell markers. No DNA is given; TCRdb re-called the 5' RACE reads and lists each CDR3 protein once. Found here are approximately 550,000 distinct CDR3 sequences; the top ten clones hold roughly 3.6%. Material for sequencing was blood T cells: a sorted CD56 or NKG2C T cell subset, CD4+ or CD8+ T cells, or bulk PBMC T cells (not recorded which). These receptors all come from a young man in good health. Each CDR3 is given with its conserved first and last residue. Fields, in order: J gene, V gene, CDR3 protein.

J: TRBJ2-2
V: TRBV12-3/TRBV12-4
CDR3: CASRTGTGGWTGELFF

J: TRBJ2-7
V: TRBV6-1
CDR3: CASSVPGLGRREQYF

J: TRBJ1-1
V: TRBV7-9
CDR3: CASSSKHSQGSEAFF

J: TRBJ1-1
V: TRBV5-1
CDR3: CASSSARGGAEAFF

J: TRBJ2-2
V: TRBV12-3/TRBV12-4
CDR3: CASSLSVLTGAPGELFF

J: TRBJ2-3
V: TRBV27
CDR3: CASSSLGGVTTDTQYF

J: TRBJ2-1
V: TRBV20-1
CDR3: CSARDILAGVHEQFF

J: TRBJ2-1
V: TRBV24-1
CDR3: CATSDLVSDRGLDEQFF

J: TRBJ2-7
V: TRBV4-3
CDR3: CASSQDLLAGLRYEQYF

J: TRBJ1-2
V: TRBV29-1
CDR3: CSVLGGETGSSYTF

J: TRBJ1-5
V: TRBV6-5
CDR3: CASAVGPYSNQPQHF

J: TRBJ2-7
V: TRBV10-3
CDR3: CAIGTSGSFYEQYF

J: TRBJ2-3
V: TRBV11-2
CDR3: CASSLLLLAGRSSTDTQYF

J: TRBJ2-7
V: TRBV5-4
CDR3: CASSIDRGRYEQYF

J: TRBJ2-7
V: TRBV15
CDR3: CATSRDRGYEQYF

J: TRBJ2-7
V: TRBV2
CDR3: CASSEMLEQYF

J: TRBJ2-2
V: TRBV6-5
CDR3: CASSYSGGLRNTGELFF

J: TRBJ1-5
V: TRBV28
CDR3: CASTGGAGYQPQHF

J: TRBJ2-5
V: TRBV10-2
CDR3: CASSDPAGEETQYF

J: TRBJ1-1
V: TRBV5-1
CDR3: CASRTGTANMNTEAFF

J: TRBJ2-1
V: TRBV28
CDR3: CASDSGGLNEQFF

J: TRBJ2-7
V: TRBV7-2
CDR3: CASSYGRGQTYEQYF

J: TRBJ2-3
V: TRBV20-1
CDR3: CSARVFRRPRTDTQYF

J: TRBJ1-6
V: TRBV7-3
CDR3: CASSPTGLANSPLHF

J: TRBJ2-3
V: TRBV5-1
CDR3: CASSEGQGWRATDTQYF

J: TRBJ2-7
V: TRBV6-1
CDR3: CASNTHGGGYEQYF

J: TRBJ2-3
V: TRBV28
CDR3: CASSLGRRGTDTQYF

J: TRBJ2-7
V: TRBV18
CDR3: CASSPPRRASNEQYF

J: TRBJ2-3
V: TRBV5-1
CDR3: CASSSAGTDTQYF